The 20 T cell receptor beta chains given below trace back to one sample, sequenced in a study of post-analysis software for immune sequencing data. Overall study results and limits: There were five TRBV segments more frequent in patients than controls, and TRBV5-6, TRBV5-1 and TRBV20-1 were among them.

Unique molecular identifiers were carried by the TCR beta cDNA libraries. TCRdb reprocessed the PCR reads with MiXCR, giving one entry per CDR3 protein. Among about 200,000 distinct CDR3 sequences listed, 29% were seen once. These receptors are not linked to any known antigen. Source material: blood. The source is a girl aged 2-17 years with multiple sclerosis.

In this sample, this clonotype turned up many times. The gene calls are TRBV4-1 and TRBJ2-1, with 7 positions matching TRBD2. Losses at the gene ends were 1 base for V and 0 bases for J; bases not matched to a gene: 6. Per germline, CDR1 MGHRA and CDR2 YSYEKL. This CDR3 is built from 17 residues. The CDR3 here is CASSQGSAGSSYNEQFF. The DNA of the CDR3 is TGCGCCAGCAGCCAAGGGTCAGCGGGGAGCTCCTACAATGAGCAGTTCTTC.

This clonotype has just a few counts. The chain employs TRBV6-5 and TRBJ1-1; 7 nucleotides agree with TRBD1. This CDR3 has 14 amino acids. The germline CDR1 and CDR2 sequences are MNHEY and SVGAGI. V shed 7 bases, J shed 1 base, and the junction held 6 bases outside the gene matches. The CDR3 DNA is TGTGCCAGCATCAAGGACAGGCGGAACACTGAAGCTTTCTTT. Translation: CASIKDRRNTEAFF.

The chain links TRBV20-1 to TRBJ2-1; the match to TRBD2 covers 10 bases. V lost 6 bases, J lost 10 bases, and 15 bases stayed unmatched. Germline V gives CDR1 DFQATT, CDR2 SNEGSKA (reference sequence). The CDR3 covers 15 residues. For the CDR3, the DNA is TGCAGTGCGCATCCTGGACTAGCGGCCCCCTACGAGCAGTTCTTC. Translated: CSAHPGLAAPYEQFF.

This clonotype occurred a few times. The chain combines TRBV12-3 or TRBV12-4 with TRBJ1-5, with D perhaps TRBD1 (5 bases). The germline V and J ends were trimmed by 1 base and 2 bases, with 9 bases remaining between them. The CDR3 has 15 residues. CDR3 sequence: CASSLERGGNQPQHF. CDR3 DNA: TGTGCCAGCAGTTTAGAGCGGGGGGGCAATCAGCCCCAGCATTTT.

This clonotype appeared many times. The V call is TRBV2, the J call TRBJ2-3, with TRBD2 matching over 10 bases. The CDR3 sequence is 17 residues long. The V segment lost 3 bases and the J segment 5 bases; nucleotides outside the gene matches: 11. Germline CDR1 is SNHLY and CDR2 is FYNNEI. The CDR3 nucleotides are TGTGCCAGCAGTGAGAGTAGTCTGGGACTAGCGAGAGATACGCAGTATTTT. Protein sequence: CASSESSLGLARDTQYF.

To note about this clonotype: One base away lies a much larger clone, so this may be a sequencing read error. The V gene is TRBV6-2 or TRBV6-3, the J gene TRBJ2-1; D possibly matches TRBD1 or TRBD2 (5 bases each). The DNA matches TRBJ2-7 better at its end, which makes the J call doubtful. Germline V gives CDR1 MNHEY, CDR2 SVGEGT. This CDR3 has 12 amino acids. The CDR3 nucleotides are TGTGCCAGCACGGGGCCCTACAATGAGCAGTACTTC. This sequence encodes CASTGPYNEQYF.

The chain couples TRBV4-2 to TRBJ2-3, with TRBD2 matching over 12 bases. CDR3 length: 17 amino acids. Germline assignment: CDR1 LGHNA and CDR2 YNFKEQ. Trimming took 4 bases from V and 0 from J; bases not matched to a gene: 5. The CDR3 DNA reads as TGTGCCAGCAGCCGCCGACTAGCGGGGGCTAGCACAGATACGCAGTATTTT. It encodes CASSRRLAGASTDTQYF.

The chain employs TRBV6-5 and TRBJ2-1, with 15 bases matching TRBD2. CDR1 is MNHEY, CDR2 SVGAGI, per germline. Trimming at V came to 6 bases and at J to 4 bases, leaving 4 bases not matched to a gene. There are 16 residues in the CDR3. CDR3: CASRPGTSGRYNEQFF. CDR3 sequence (DNA): TGTGCCAGCAGACCCGGGACTAGCGGGAGGTACAATGAGCAGTTCTTC.

Only one count was recorded for this clonotype. A much larger clone lies one base from this, so it may be a read error. This chain joins TRBV6-6 and TRBJ1-2; 9 bases fit TRBD1. The germline V gene encodes CDR1 MNHNY and CDR2 SVGAGI (reference sequence). The ends lost 10 bases at V and 3 bases at J; junction bases unmatched: 9. This CDR3 has 14 residues. The CDR3 DNA sequence: TGTGCCAACAACCGTGGACAGGGGCACTATGGCTACACCTTC. It specifies CANNRGQGHYGYTF.

The DNA for the CDR3 is TGTGCCAACAAGCAAGGACAGGGGGGCTACGAGCAGTACTTC. It encodes CANKQGQGGYEQYF. The chain links TRBV11-2 to TRBJ2-5; TRBD1 aligns across 10 bases. The J call may be in error: the DNA end matches TRBJ2-7 better. This CDR3 region has 14 residues. Germline CDR1 and CDR2: SGHAT and FQNNGV.

In its sample, this clonotype was seen once. A much larger clone differs by one base, so this may be a read error. This chain connects TRBV28 to TRBJ2-1, with 7 bases lining up with TRBD2. Germline CDR1 is MDHEN and CDR2 is SYDVKM. CDR3 length: 13 residues. The V and J ends lost 2 bases and 13 bases, in that order; junction bases with no gene match: 8. The CDR3 nucleotides read TGTGCCAGCAGTTTACGCGGGAGTGAGACCCAGTTCTTC. This sequence encodes CASSLRGSETQFF. The full variable domain, rest sourced from reference TRBV28 and TRBJ2-1, is DVKVTQSSRYLVKRTGEKVFLECVQDMDHENMFWYRQDPGLGLRLIYFSYDVKMKEKGDIPEGYSVSREKKERFSLILESASTNQTSMYLCASSLRGSETQFFGPGTRLTVL.

A remark on this clonotype: A read error may explain this, as a much larger clone is one base away. This chain links TRBV29-1 with TRBJ2-1; 15 bases fit TRBD2. CDR1 and CDR2 from the germline V gene are SQVTM and ANQGSEA. This CDR3 contains 14 residues. For the CDR3, the DNA is TGCGGCGGAGGACTAGCGGGAGGGCCGAGGGAGCAGTTCTTC. Translating it yields CGGGLAGGPREQFF.

This clonotype turned up a few times. The J gene is TRBJ2-3, the V gene TRBV12-3 or TRBV12-4; D is ambiguous. Trimming took off 1 base at V and 4 bases at J, with 6 bases between the two ends. This CDR3 is built from 13 residues. CDR3 residues: CASSLDRADTQYF. CDR3 nucleotide sequence: TGTGCCAGCAGTTTAGATAGGGCAGATACGCAGTATTTT.

This clonotype was counted only a few times. The V and J genes are TRBV28 and TRBJ2-1, with 11 bases aligning to TRBD2. Trimming cost V 6 bases and J 15 bases; bases outside gene matches: 13. This CDR3 region has 14 residues. Germline V gives CDR1 MDHEN, CDR2 SYDVKM. The CDR3 sequence is CASRHRLAGTGRFF. The DNA for the CDR3 is TGTGCCAGCAGGCATCGACTAGCGGGAACCGGGCGGTTCTTC.

For this clonotype: A much larger clone differs from this one at a single base, so this may be a read error. This CDR3 is CTSSYNDRTIYGYTF. Here the CDR3 DNA reads TGTACCAGCAGTTATAACGACAGGACAATCTATGGCTACACCTTC. This chain uses TRBV6-6 with TRBJ1-2; D is perhaps TRBD1 (6 bases). The germline gives CDR1 MNHNY, CDR2 SVGAGI (reference sequence). The CDR3 covers 15 residues.

The chain couples TRBV6-5 to TRBJ2-1; 11 nucleotides align to TRBD2. V was clipped by 6 bases and J by 10 bases; unmatched bases: 14. The CDR3 extends over 16 amino acids. Germline-derived CDR1 and CDR2 are MNHEY and SVGAGI. CDR3 nucleotides: TGTGCCAGCAGCTCAGCGACTAGCGGGGATAGGGGGGAGCAGTTCTTC. Amino acids: CASSSATSGDRGEQFF.

This clonotype was seen ten or more times. V is TRBV20-1 and J is TRBJ2-1, with D maybe TRBD2 (5 bases). CDR1 and CDR2 (germline): DFQATT, SNEGSKA (reference sequence). Trimming stripped 2 bases from V and 9 bases from J, with 17 bases between. The CDR3 sequence is 14 residues long. CDR3 protein: CSARWTGPSGEQFF. The CDR3 coding sequence is TGCAGTGCTAGATGGACTGGACCCTCGGGTGAGCAGTTCTTC.

V gene TRBV27 combines with J gene TRBJ2-2, with D possibly being TRBD2 (5 bases). Germline CDR1 reads MNHEY; CDR2 reads SMNVEV (reference sequence). V gave up 7 bases and J gave up 6 bases, with 27 bases separating them. The CDR3 consists of 18 residues. CDR3 sequence: CASTPWSTRGRGSGELFF. The CDR3 region has the DNA TGTGCCAGCACCCCCTGGAGCACGCGCGGGCGCGGGTCCGGGGAGCTGTTTTTT.

This chain connects TRBV18 to TRBJ2-7; D ambiguous. This CDR3 spans 14 amino acids. Germline CDR1 is KGHSH and CDR2 is LQKENI. V lost 5 bases and J lost 2, with 13 bases in between. CDR3 nucleotides: TGTGCCAGCTCAGTTAGGACCCACCCCTACGAGCAGTACTTC. Protein: CASSVRTHPYEQYF.

Only one count was recorded for this clonotype. This chain uses TRBV18 with TRBJ1-1; TRBD1 aligns across 11 bases. Germline CDR1 and CDR2: KGHSH and LQKENI. There are 15 residues in the CDR3. The J segment lost 5 bases and the V segment lost 5 bases, leaving 7 bases of the junction unmatched. The CDR3 sequence is CASSSPGQGATEAFF. As DNA, the CDR3 is TGTGCCAGCTCATCTCCCGGACAGGGGGCGACTGAAGCTTTCTTT.